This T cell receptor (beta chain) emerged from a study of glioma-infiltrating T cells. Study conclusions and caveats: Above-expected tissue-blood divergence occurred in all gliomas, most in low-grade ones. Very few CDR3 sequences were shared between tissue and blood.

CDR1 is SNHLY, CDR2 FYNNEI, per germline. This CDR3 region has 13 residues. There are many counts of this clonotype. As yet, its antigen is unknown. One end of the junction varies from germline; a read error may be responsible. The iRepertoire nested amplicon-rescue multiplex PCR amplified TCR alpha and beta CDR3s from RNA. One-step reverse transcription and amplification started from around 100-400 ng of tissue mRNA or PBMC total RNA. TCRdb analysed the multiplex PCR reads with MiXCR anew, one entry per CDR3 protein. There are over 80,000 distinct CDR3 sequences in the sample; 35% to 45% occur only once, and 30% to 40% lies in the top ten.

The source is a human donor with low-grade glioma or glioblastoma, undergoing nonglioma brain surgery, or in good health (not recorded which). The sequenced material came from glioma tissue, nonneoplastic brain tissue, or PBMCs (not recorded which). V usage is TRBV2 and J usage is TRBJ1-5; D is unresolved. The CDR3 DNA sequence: TGTGCCAGCAGCGAAGACCTAAATCAGCCCCAGCATTTT. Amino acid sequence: CASSEDLNQPQHF.